This entry is about one TCR beta chain. TCRdb's table, derived via immunoSEQ multiplex PCR, lists solely in-frame clones and lacks some. The repertoire holds some 700,000 clones, with 70% to 90% as singletons. The entry originates in a study of shared T cell receptors in the human thymus. The germline V gene has CDR1 SNHLY and CDR2 FYNNEI. V dropped 5 bases and J dropped 8 bases, with 10 bases sitting between them. The CDR3 covers 13 residues. This same sample was also part of a study on human thymus T cells. That source adds: The donors were infants in Finland with congenital heart defects, otherwise immunologically healthy. Corrective cardiac operations yielded the resected thymus tissue. The authors found apparently biased V and J gene usage in thymic and blood repertoires. Related research found strongly overlapping thymic repertoires in unrelated individuals.

Material for sequencing was thymocytes. The rearrangement links TRBV2 to TRBJ1-6; a weak D match, TRBD1 (6 bases). This TCR was recovered from a girl less than two years old with a congenital heart defect. This CDR3 reads CASSKNRDSPLHF. The CDR3 DNA reads TGTGCCAGCAGTAAAAACAGGGATTCACCCCTCCACTTT.